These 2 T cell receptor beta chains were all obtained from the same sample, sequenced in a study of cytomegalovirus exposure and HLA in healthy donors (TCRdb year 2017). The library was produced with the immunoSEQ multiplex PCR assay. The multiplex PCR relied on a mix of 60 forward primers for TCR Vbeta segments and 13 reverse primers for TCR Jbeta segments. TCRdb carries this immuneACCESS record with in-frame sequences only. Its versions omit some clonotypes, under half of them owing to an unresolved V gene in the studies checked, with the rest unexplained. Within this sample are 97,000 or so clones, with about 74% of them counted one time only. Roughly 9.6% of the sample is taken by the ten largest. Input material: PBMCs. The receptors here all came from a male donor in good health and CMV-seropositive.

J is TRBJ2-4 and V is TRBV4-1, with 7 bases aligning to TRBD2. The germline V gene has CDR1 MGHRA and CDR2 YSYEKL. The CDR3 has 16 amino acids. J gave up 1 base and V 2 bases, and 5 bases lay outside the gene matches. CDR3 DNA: TGCGCCAGCAGCCAATCTAGCGGAGGGGCCAAAAACATTCAGTACTTC. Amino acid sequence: CASSQSSGGAKNIQYF.

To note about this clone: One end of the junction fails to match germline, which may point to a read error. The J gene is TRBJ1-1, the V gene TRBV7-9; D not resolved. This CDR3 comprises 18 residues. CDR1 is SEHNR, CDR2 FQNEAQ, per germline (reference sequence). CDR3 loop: CSSSSDRWETLLEYEAFF. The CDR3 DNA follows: TGTTCCAGCAGCTCAGATCGATGGGAGACTCTCCTGGAGTATGAAGCTTTCTTT.